The T cell receptor beta chain described here comes from a study of T cells in women clearing cervical HPV infection. Sequenced by immunoSEQ multiplex PCR; TCRdb stores in-frame clones only, minus some. The sample table sets out 42,000 or so clones. Overall study findings and caveats: Effector/memory and HPV-specific T cells were not isolated, and association timing is unknown.

Points on this clone: What it binds is unknown.

The specimen sequenced was blood buffy coat. This sequence was found in a woman between 18 and 69 years old with a cervical HPV16 infection that either progressed to CIN3+ or cleared (not recorded which).

Incomplete CDR3 DNA: TGTGCCAGCAGCTTCCGGGACAGGGGTTCACCC. Protein product: CASSFRDRGSP. The CDR3 in full is CASSFRDRGSPLHF. This chain links TRBV5-4 with TRBJ1-6; 10 bases fit TRBD1. The CDR3 is cut off 3 residues early in the read; its end comes from the germline J gene. The CDR3 is 14 amino acids. Trimming cost V 2 bases and J 9 bases; bases outside gene matches: 2. Germline lookup yields CDR1 SGHNT and CDR2 YYREEE (reference sequence).